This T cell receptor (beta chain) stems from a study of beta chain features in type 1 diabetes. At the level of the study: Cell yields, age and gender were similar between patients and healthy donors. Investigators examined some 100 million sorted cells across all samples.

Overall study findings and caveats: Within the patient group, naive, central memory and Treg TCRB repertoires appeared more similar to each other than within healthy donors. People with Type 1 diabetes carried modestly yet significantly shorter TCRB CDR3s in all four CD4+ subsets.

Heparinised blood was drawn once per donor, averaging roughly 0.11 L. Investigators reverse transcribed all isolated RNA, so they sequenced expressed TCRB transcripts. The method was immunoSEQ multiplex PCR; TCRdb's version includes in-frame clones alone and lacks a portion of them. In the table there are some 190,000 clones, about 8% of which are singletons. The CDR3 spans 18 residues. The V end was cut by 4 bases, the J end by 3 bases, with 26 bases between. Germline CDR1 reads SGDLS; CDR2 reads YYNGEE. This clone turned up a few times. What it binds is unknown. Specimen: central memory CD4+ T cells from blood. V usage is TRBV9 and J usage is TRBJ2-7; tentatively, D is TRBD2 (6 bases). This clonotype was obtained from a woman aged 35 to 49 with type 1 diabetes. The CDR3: CASSPSILGDGGNYEQYF. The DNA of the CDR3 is TGTGCCAGCAGCCCCTCGATCCTAGGGGACGGAGGGAACTACGAGCAGTACTTC.